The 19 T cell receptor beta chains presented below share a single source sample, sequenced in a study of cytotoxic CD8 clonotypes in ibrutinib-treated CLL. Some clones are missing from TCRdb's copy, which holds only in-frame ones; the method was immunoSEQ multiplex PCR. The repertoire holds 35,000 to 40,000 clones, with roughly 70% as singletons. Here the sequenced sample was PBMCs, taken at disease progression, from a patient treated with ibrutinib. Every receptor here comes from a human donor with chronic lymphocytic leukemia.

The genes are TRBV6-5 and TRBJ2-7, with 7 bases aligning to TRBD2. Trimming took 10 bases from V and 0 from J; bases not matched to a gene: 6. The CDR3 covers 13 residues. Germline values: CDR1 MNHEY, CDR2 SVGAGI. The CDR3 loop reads CATGGGSSYEQYF. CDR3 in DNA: TGTGCCACTGGGGGGGGTAGCTCCTACGAGCAGTACTTC.

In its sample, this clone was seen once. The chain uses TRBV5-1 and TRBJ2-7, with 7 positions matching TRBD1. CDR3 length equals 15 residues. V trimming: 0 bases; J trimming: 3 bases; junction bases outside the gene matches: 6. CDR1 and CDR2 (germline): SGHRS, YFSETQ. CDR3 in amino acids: CASSLEGGSGYEQYF. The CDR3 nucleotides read TGCGCCAGCAGCTTGGAAGGGGGCAGTGGCTACGAGCAGTACTTC.

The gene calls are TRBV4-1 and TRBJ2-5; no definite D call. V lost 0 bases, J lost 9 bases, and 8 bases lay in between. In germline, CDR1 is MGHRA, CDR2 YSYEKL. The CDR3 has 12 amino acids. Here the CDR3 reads CASSQDFEAQYF. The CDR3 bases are TGCGCCAGCAGCCAAGATTTCGAGGCCCAGTACTTC.

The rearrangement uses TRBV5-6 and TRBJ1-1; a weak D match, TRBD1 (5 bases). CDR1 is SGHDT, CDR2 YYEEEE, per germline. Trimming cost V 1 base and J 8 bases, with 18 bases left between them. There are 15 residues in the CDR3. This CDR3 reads CASSLIVWGSDEAFF. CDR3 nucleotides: TGTGCCAGCAGCTTGATCGTATGGGGGTCGGACGAAGCTTTCTTT.

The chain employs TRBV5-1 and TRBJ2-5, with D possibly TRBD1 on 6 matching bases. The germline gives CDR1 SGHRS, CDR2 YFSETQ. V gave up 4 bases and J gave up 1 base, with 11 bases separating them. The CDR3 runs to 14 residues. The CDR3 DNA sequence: TGCGCCAGCAGCCTTCAGGGGTCCCAAGAGACCCAGTACTTC. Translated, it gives CASSLQGSQETQYF.

The CDR3, as DNA: TGTGCCAGCAGTTTGTACAGGGTGGAGGGTCAGCCCCAGCATTTT. Its protein is CASSLYRVEGQPQHF. The rearrangement joins TRBV28 to TRBJ1-5, with D possibly being TRBD1 (6 bases). CDR1 and CDR2 from the germline V gene are MDHEN and SYDVKM. V lost 3 bases, J lost 6 bases, and 15 bases lay in between. The CDR3 has 15 residues. The variable domain in full, completed from reference TRBV28 and TRBJ1-5, reads DVKVTQSSRYLVKRTGEKVFLECVQDMDHENMFWYRQDPGLGLRLIYFSYDVKMKEKGDIPEGYSVSREKKERFSLILESASTNQTSMYLCASSLYRVEGQPQHFGDGTRLSIL.

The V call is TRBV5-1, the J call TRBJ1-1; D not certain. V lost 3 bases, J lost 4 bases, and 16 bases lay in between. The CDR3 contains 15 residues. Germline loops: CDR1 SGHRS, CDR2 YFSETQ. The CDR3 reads CASSSPLSHGTEAFF. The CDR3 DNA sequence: TGCGCCAGCAGCTCCCCCCTCTCCCACGGCACTGAAGCTTTCTTT.

As DNA, the CDR3 is TGTGCCAGCAGTGAAGCGCTTGGGGTCGGCTACACCTTC. This translates into CASSEALGVGYTF. This rearrangement joins TRBV2 to TRBJ1-2, with unresolved D. V was pared by 0 bases and J by 8 bases, with 10 bases between. There are 13 residues in the CDR3. Germline V lookup: CDR1 SNHLY, CDR2 FYNNEI.

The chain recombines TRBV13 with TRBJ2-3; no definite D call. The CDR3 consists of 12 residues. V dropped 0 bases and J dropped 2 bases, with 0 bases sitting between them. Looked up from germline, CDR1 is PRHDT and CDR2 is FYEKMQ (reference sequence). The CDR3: CASSLGTDTQYF. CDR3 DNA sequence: TGTGCCAGCAGCTTAGGCACAGATACGCAGTATTTT.

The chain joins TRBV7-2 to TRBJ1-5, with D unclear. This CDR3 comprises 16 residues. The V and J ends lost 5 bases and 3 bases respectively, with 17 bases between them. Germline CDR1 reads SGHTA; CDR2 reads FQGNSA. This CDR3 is CASSEPKKGFNQPQHF. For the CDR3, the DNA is TGTGCCAGCAGCGAGCCTAAAAAGGGATTCAATCAGCCCCAGCATTTT. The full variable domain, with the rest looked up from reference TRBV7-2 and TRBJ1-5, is GAGVSQSPSNKVTEKGKDVELRCDPISGHTALYWYRQSLGQGLEFLIYFQGNSAPDKSGLPSDRFSAERTGGSVSTLTIQRTQQEDSAVYLCASSEPKKGFNQPQHFGDGTRLSIL.

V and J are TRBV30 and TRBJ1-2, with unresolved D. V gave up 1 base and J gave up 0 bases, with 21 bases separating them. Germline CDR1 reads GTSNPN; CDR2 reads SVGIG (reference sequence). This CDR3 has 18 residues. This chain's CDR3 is CAWSGRTSTGLPNYGYTF. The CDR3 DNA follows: TGTGCCTGGAGTGGACGGACCTCTACGGGGTTGCCTAACTATGGCTACACCTTC.

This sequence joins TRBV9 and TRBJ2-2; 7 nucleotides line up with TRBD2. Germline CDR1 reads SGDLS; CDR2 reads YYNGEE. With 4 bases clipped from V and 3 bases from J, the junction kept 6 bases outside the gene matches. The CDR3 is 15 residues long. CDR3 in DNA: TGTGCCAGCAGCTTTGGCGGACTAGACACCGGGGAGCTGTTTTTT. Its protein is CASSFGGLDTGELFF.

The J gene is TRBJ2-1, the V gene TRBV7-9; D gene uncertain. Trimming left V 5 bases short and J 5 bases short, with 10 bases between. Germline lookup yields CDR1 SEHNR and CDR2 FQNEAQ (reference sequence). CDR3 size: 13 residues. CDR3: CASSPAPHNEQFF. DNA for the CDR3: TGTGCCAGCAGCCCCGCCCCCCACAATGAGCAGTTCTTC.

The CDR3 DNA follows: TGTGCCAGCAGTGTCCCTTATGGTCTCTACGAGCAGTACTTC. Protein sequence: CASSVPYGLYEQYF. V usage is TRBV6-1 and J usage is TRBJ2-7; D unclear. The CDR3 sequence is 14 residues long. V dropped 4 bases and J dropped 3 bases, with 13 bases sitting between them. Germline loops: CDR1 MNHNS, CDR2 SASEGT.

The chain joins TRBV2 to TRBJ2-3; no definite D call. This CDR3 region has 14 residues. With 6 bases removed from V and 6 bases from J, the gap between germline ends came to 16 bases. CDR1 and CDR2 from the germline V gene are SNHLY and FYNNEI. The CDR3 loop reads CASSPLDLVDTQYF. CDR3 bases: TGTGCCAGCAGCCCTCTCGACTTAGTTGATACGCAGTATTTT.

CDR3 nucleotides: TGCGCCAGCAGCCTGACGGGGGTAGCTAACATTCAGTACTTC. This encodes CASSLTGVANIQYF. This rearrangement joins TRBV5-1 to TRBJ2-4, with D tentatively TRBD2 (6 bases). Between the trimmed V and J ends, which lost 4 bases and 7 bases, there was a span of 15 bases. Germline V gene sequence: CDR1 SGHRS, CDR2 YFSETQ. The CDR3 runs 14 residues. Filled out from reference TRBV5-1 and TRBJ2-4, the complete variable domain reads KAGVTQTPRYLIKTRGQQVTLSCSPISGHRSVSWYQQTPGQGLQFLFEYFSETQRNKGNFPGRFSGRQFSNSRSEMNVSTLELGDSALYLCASSLTGVANIQYFGAGTRLSVL.

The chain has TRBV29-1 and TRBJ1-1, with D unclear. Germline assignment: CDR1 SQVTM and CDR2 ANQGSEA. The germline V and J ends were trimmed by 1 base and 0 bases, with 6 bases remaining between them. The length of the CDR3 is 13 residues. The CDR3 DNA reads TGCAGCGTTGAAGTCGGAATGAACACTGAAGCTTTCTTT. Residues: CSVEVGMNTEAFF. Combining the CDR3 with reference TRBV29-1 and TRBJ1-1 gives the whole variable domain SAVISQKPSRDICQRGTSLTIQCQVDSQVTMMFWYRQQPGQSLTLIATANQGSEATYESGFVIDKFPISRPNLTFSTLTVSNMSPEDSSIYLCSVEVGMNTEAFFGQGTRLTVV.

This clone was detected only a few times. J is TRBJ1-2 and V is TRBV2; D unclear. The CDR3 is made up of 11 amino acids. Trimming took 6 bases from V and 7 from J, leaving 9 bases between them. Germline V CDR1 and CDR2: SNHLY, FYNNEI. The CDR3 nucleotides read TGTGCCAGCAGGGAGGGAGGTGGCTACACCTTC. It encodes CASREGGGYTF.

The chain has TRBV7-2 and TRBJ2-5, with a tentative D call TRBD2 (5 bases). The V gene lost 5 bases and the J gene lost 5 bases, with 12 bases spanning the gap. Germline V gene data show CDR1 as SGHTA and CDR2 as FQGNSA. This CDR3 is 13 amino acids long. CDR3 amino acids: CASSPRRLETQYF. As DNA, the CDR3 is TGTGCCAGCAGCCCCAGGAGGCTGGAGACCCAGTACTTC.